The 30 T cell receptor beta chains reported below all come from one sample, sequenced in a study of shared clonotypes between healthy human individuals. Using immunoSEQ multiplex PCR, the repertoire was profiled, and TCRdb retains in-frame clones only, with some absent. Here the sample spans some 700,000 clones, 90% being singletons. The source material was memory CD8+ T cells from PBMCs. The subset denotes: CD45RO+ cells pooled with CCR7-negative TemRA cells. Source of these receptors: a man younger than 35 in good health. Some clones in this sample may be carry-over from other donors' samples.

This chain joins TRBV28 and TRBJ2-7; no firm D call. The CDR3 has 11 amino acids. Per the germline V gene, CDR1 is MDHEN and CDR2 is SYDVKM. Trimming took 3 bases from V and 6 from J, leaving 6 bases between them. This CDR3 reads CASSFSVEQYF. CDR3 DNA: TGTGCCAGCAGTTTTTCGGTCGAGCAGTACTTC.

CDR3 DNA: TGTGCCAGCAGTCCCTTGACAGGACCGAATTCCTACAATGAGCAGTTCTTC. This codes for CASSPLTGPNSYNEQFF. The chain uses TRBV27 and TRBJ2-1, with D possibly matching TRBD1 (6 bases). The V end lost 5 bases, the J end lost 1 base, and 18 bases lay between the germline ends. The CDR3 runs to 17 residues. CDR1 MNHEY and CDR2 SMNVEV come from the germline V gene (reference sequence).

To note about this clone: One end of the junction varies from germline; a read error may be responsible. J is TRBJ2-5 and V is TRBV5-6; 7 bases align to TRBD1. The CDR3 is made up of 15 amino acids. Germline CDR1 is SGHDT and CDR2 is YYEEEE. The CDR3 sequence is CASSLPDRAQGTQYF. CDR3 sequence (DNA): TGTGCCAGCAGCTTGCCCGACAGGGCGCAAGGGACCCAGTACTTC.

The table lists this clone with a few counts. A much larger clone is a single base away; this may be a read error. The chain joins TRBV30 to TRBJ2-3; 8 bases agree with TRBD2. After removal of 2 bases from V and 2 bases from J, the junction contained 3 bases not matched to a gene. The length of the CDR3 is 14 residues. The germline CDR1 and CDR2 sequences are GTSNPN and SVGIG (reference sequence). CDR3 DNA sequence: TGTGCCTGGAGTCGACTAGCGAACACAGATACGCAGTATTTT. It is translated as CAWSRLANTDTQYF.

The CDR3 coding sequence is TGTGCCAGCAGCTTGGGCCGGGCGGCCTACAATGAGCAGTTCTTC. It codes for CASSLGRAAYNEQFF. This chain joins TRBV7-6 and TRBJ2-1; unclear D gene. Trimming pared 3 bases from V and 2 bases from J, leaving 11 bases between. Germline loops: CDR1 SGHVS, CDR2 FNYEAQ. The CDR3 loop spans 15 amino acids.

The chain recombines TRBV4-1 with TRBJ2-7, with TRBD2 matching over 10 bases. Losses at the gene ends were 6 bases for V and 2 bases for J; bases not matched to a gene: 4. The CDR3 is made up of 14 amino acids. Germline values: CDR1 MGHRA, CDR2 YSYEKL. Here the CDR3 reads CASSPGTSAYEQYF. The DNA for the CDR3 is TGCGCCAGCAGTCCCGGGACTAGCGCCTACGAGCAGTACTTC.

V gene TRBV18 combines with J gene TRBJ2-2; D not resolved. In germline, CDR1 is KGHSH, CDR2 LQKENI. V was pared by 6 bases and J by 5 bases, with 16 bases between. The CDR3 length is 15 residues. The CDR3 region is CASSSEDGETGELFF. In nucleotides, the CDR3 is TGTGCCAGCTCGTCCGAGGACGGAGAAACCGGGGAGCTGTTTTTT.

The chain recombines TRBV4-1 with TRBJ2-1, with TRBD2 matching over 8 bases. The CDR3 contains 17 residues. Germline V gene sequence: CDR1 MGHRA, CDR2 YSYEKL. The V and J ends lost 4 bases and 6 bases, in that order; junction bases with no gene match: 14. The CDR3 bases are TGCGCCAGCAGCCCCTATTCCGGGAGGGCGCTAGGCAATGAGCAGTTCTTC. Translating gives CASSPYSGRALGNEQFF.

This CDR3 is CASSLSGQGAFF. The CDR3 region has the DNA TGTGCCAGCAGTTTAAGTGGACAGGGTGCGTTCTTC. The chain joins TRBV6-5 to TRBJ2-1; 8 nucleotides agree with TRBD1. The V gene end was trimmed by 4 bases and the J gene end by 15 bases; junction bases not matched to a gene: 8. The germline CDR1 and CDR2 sequences are MNHEY and SVGAGI. The CDR3 loop spans 12 amino acids.

The chain is built from TRBV7-9 and TRBJ2-4; D remains ambiguous. Germline values: CDR1 SEHNR, CDR2 FQNEAQ (reference sequence). Trimming pared 4 bases from V and 2 bases from J, leaving 9 bases between. This CDR3 is built from 14 residues. CDR3 coding DNA: TGTGCCAGCAGCTCTTGGCGGACCAAAAACATTCAGTACTTC. Translating it yields CASSSWRTKNIQYF.

This clone was seen more than once but under ten times. This chain links TRBV29-1 with TRBJ2-7, with a tentative D call TRBD1 (6 bases). This CDR3 contains 13 residues. Deletions cut 0 bases from V and 3 bases from J, with 9 bases between. Germline V gene sequence: CDR1 SQVTM, CDR2 ANQGSEA. The chain's CDR3 is CSVEDTRGYEQYF. The CDR3 DNA is TGCAGCGTTGAAGATACCAGGGGCTACGAGCAGTACTTC.

This clone was detected only once. The chain recombines TRBV4-2 with TRBJ2-1, with 13 positions matching TRBD2. CDR1 and CDR2 (germline): LGHNA, YNFKEQ. Unmatched junction bases numbered 5, after V lost 1 base and J lost 8 bases. This CDR3 region has 16 residues. The CDR3 protein is CASSQVWGLAGYEQFF. The CDR3 DNA follows: TGTGCCAGCAGCCAAGTATGGGGACTAGCGGGATATGAGCAGTTCTTC.

The chain employs TRBV5-6 and TRBJ2-1; D is possibly TRBD1 or TRBD2 (5 bases each). The V and J ends lost 3 bases and 6 bases respectively, with 16 bases between them. CDR3 length: 15 residues. Germline V gene data show CDR1 as SGHDT and CDR2 as YYEEEE. This CDR3 reads CASSWDGLFVNEQFF. The CDR3 DNA reads as TGTGCCAGCAGCTGGGACGGGCTATTTGTCAATGAGCAGTTCTTC.

In its sample, this clone was seen once. The CDR3 sequence is CASSQAIGREDGDEQFF. Written as DNA, the CDR3 is TGTGCCAGCAGCCAGGCCATTGGGCGGGAGGATGGCGATGAGCAGTTCTTC. The chain recombines TRBV11-1 with TRBJ2-1, with TRBD2 matching over 8 bases. This CDR3 has 17 amino acids. J was trimmed by 8 bases and V by 5 bases; bases with no gene match: 17. The germline V gene encodes CDR1 SGHAT and CDR2 FQDESV (reference sequence).

V usage is TRBV4-3 and J usage is TRBJ2-7; TRBD1 matches at 9 bases. This CDR3 contains 15 residues. Germline trimming cut 1 base from V and 1 base from J; bases unmatched to any gene: 2. CDR1 and CDR2 from the germline V gene are LGHNA and YSLEER. CDR3 loop: CASSQGQGVSYEQYF. In DNA form, the CDR3 reads TGCGCCAGCAGCCAAGGACAGGGGGTGTCCTACGAGCAGTACTTC.

This chain uses TRBV4-1 with TRBJ2-5; 7 nucleotides agree with TRBD2. V was clipped by 4 bases and J by 5 bases; unmatched bases: 10. The V gene's germline CDR1 is MGHRA and CDR2 YSYEKL. This CDR3 comprises 15 residues. As DNA, the CDR3 is TGCGCCAGCAGCCTCGGGGGGACGAGGTTGGAGACCCAGTACTTC. Encoded protein: CASSLGGTRLETQYF.

The J gene is TRBJ2-7, the V gene TRBV5-1; TRBD2 agrees at 8 bases. Germline V gives CDR1 SGHRS, CDR2 YFSETQ. CDR3 length equals 17 residues. V was pared by 2 bases and J by 0 bases, with 10 bases of the junction left unmatched. CDR3 protein: CASSLRREGPNSYEQYF. The CDR3 DNA reads TGCGCCAGCAGCTTAAGACGGGAGGGCCCTAACTCCTACGAGCAGTACTTC.

This sequence joins TRBV9 and TRBJ1-2, with 7 bases lining up with TRBD1. V lost 4 bases, J lost 1 base, and 7 bases stayed unmatched. CDR3 size: 15 residues. CDR1 SGDLS and CDR2 YYNGEE come from the germline V gene. The CDR3 sequence is CASSSSGQFNYGYTF. CDR3 coding DNA: TGTGCCAGCAGCTCCTCGGGACAGTTTAACTATGGCTACACCTTC.

This chain links TRBV19 with TRBJ2-7, with TRBD1 matching over 7 bases. V gave up 1 base and J gave up 3 bases; unmatched junction bases: 6. In germline, CDR1 is LNHDA, CDR2 SQIVND (reference sequence). CDR3 size: 15 residues. CDR3 in DNA: TGTGCCAGTAGTATAGCCGTGGGACAGAACTACGAGCAGTACTTC. This translates into CASSIAVGQNYEQYF.

V is TRBV7-2 and J is TRBJ1-3; D not resolved. Germline loops: CDR1 SGHTA, CDR2 FQGNSA. V was trimmed by 3 bases and J by 2 bases, leaving 14 bases between them. CDR3 length: 16 residues. For the CDR3, the DNA is TGTGCCAGCAGCTTGGTGCACGGAGGAACTGGAAACACCATATATTTT. Translation gives CASSLVHGGTGNTIYF. Full variable domain (outside the CDR3, taken from reference TRBV7-2 and TRBJ1-3): GAGVSQSPSNKVTEKGKDVELRCDPISGHTALYWYRQSLGQGLEFLIYFQGNSAPDKSGLPSDRFSAERTGGSVSTLTIQRTQQEDSAVYLCASSLVHGGTGNTIYFGEGSWLTVV.

This rearrangement joins TRBV4-2 to TRBJ2-7; the D gene is possibly TRBD2 (6 bases). The V and J ends lost 0 bases and 0 bases respectively, with 15 bases between them. The CDR3 totals 17 residues. The germline V gene encodes CDR1 LGHNA and CDR2 YNFKEQ. The CDR3 sequence is CASSQDGPGLVSYEQYF. For the CDR3, the DNA is TGTGCCAGCAGCCAAGATGGACCGGGACTGGTCTCCTACGAGCAGTACTTC.

This chain links TRBV19 with TRBJ1-4; the D is unclear. The germline CDR1 and CDR2 sequences are LNHDA and SQIVND (reference sequence). The CDR3 is made up of 15 amino acids. Trimming cost V 5 bases and J 7 bases, with 17 bases left between them. The CDR3 bases are TGTGCCAGTAGTCCCCTGGACCAAGGGAGTGAAAAACTGTTTTTT. Translated: CASSPLDQGSEKLFF. Together with reference TRBV19 and TRBJ1-4, the CDR3 gives the full variable domain: DGGITQSPKYLFRKEGQNVTLSCEQNLNHDAMYWYRQDPGQGLRLIYYSQIVNDFQKGDIAEGYSVSREKKESFPLTVTSAQKNPTAFYLCASSPLDQGSEKLFFGSGTQLSVL.

The chain is built from TRBV7-2 and TRBJ2-5; D unresolved. V lost 4 bases, J lost 5 bases, and 5 bases lay in between. The CDR3 has 11 residues. The V gene's germline CDR1 is SGHTA and CDR2 FQGNSA. The CDR3 nucleotides are TGTGCCAGCAGCTACATGGAGACCCAGTACTTC. It translates to CASSYMETQYF. The full variable domain, its missing parts supplied by reference TRBV7-2 and TRBJ2-5, is GAGVSQSPSNKVTEKGKDVELRCDPISGHTALYWYRQSLGQGLEFLIYFQGNSAPDKSGLPSDRFSAERTGGSVSTLTIQRTQQEDSAVYLCASSYMETQYFGPGTRLLVL.

The chain joins TRBV29-1 to TRBJ1-2; no firm D call. The CDR3 extends over 11 amino acids. Germline-derived CDR1 and CDR2 are SQVTM and ANQGSEA. V was clipped by 7 bases and J by 4 bases, with 10 bases between them. CDR3 bases: TGCAGCGACCGAAGGTTCTATGGCTACACCTTC. This sequence encodes CSDRRFYGYTF.

The chain combines TRBV4-2 with TRBJ2-1; possible D gene TRBD2, 5 bases. CDR1 and CDR2 from the germline V gene are LGHNA and YNFKEQ. The CDR3 has 18 residues. The V gene lost 4 bases and the J gene lost 7 bases, with 26 bases spanning the gap. CDR3 DNA sequence: TGTGCCAGCAGCCCAGGATATAAAGACTACGCCCCTTGGAATGAGCAGTTCTTC. Amino acid sequence: CASSPGYKDYAPWNEQFF.

The gene calls are TRBV27 and TRBJ2-7; tentatively, D is TRBD1 or TRBD2 (5 bases each). The V and J ends lost 4 bases and 4 bases respectively, with 23 bases between them. The CDR3 length is 17 residues. Germline V CDR1 and CDR2: MNHEY, SMNVEV (reference sequence). CDR3 in amino acids: CASSSNNPPGRWYEQYF. As DNA, the CDR3 is TGTGCCAGCAGTTCGAACAACCCTCCGGGACGGTGGTACGAGCAGTACTTC.

CDR3 loop: CASSGRTGNTGELFF. CDR3 nucleotides: TGTGCCAGCAGCGGCCGGACAGGGAACACCGGGGAGCTGTTTTTT. The chain recombines TRBV9 with TRBJ2-2, with 7 nucleotides matching TRBD1. V was pared by 3 bases and J by 1 base, with 3 bases of the junction left unmatched. CDR3 length: 15 residues. The germline V gene has CDR1 SGDLS and CDR2 YYNGEE.

The V and J genes are TRBV9 and TRBJ2-2; TRBD2 is a possible D gene (6 bases). The CDR3 length is 16 residues. The V end was cut by 3 bases, the J end by 5 bases, with 17 bases between. Germline CDR1 SGDLS, CDR2 YYNGEE. The CDR3 coding sequence is TGTGCCAGCAGCGATTCCTACGGGACTTTTACCGGGGAGCTGTTTTTT. This codes for CASSDSYGTFTGELFF.

Concerning this clone itself: This likely traces to a read error, being one base from a far larger clone. This chain joins TRBV4-1 and TRBJ2-7; 7 bases align to TRBD1. The CDR3 is 13 amino acids. Germline V lookup: CDR1 MGHRA, CDR2 YSYEKL. In DNA, the CDR3 is TGCACCAGCAGCCACGGGACAGAAGGCGAGCAGTACTTC. Amino acid sequence: CTSSHGTEGEQYF.

The CDR3 sequence: CASSLDVGVRGYEQYF. In DNA form, the CDR3 reads TGCGCCAGCAGCTTGGATGTGGGAGTGAGGGGTTACGAGCAGTACTTC. The chain employs TRBV5-1 and TRBJ2-7; either TRBD1 or TRBD2 may fit D (5 bases each). The length of the CDR3 is 16 residues. V gave up 0 bases and J gave up 4 bases, with 17 bases separating them. Germline CDR1 and CDR2: SGHRS and YFSETQ. Supplemented by reference TRBV5-1 and TRBJ2-7, the full variable domain reads KAGVTQTPRYLIKTRGQQVTLSCSPISGHRSVSWYQQTPGQGLQFLFEYFSETQRNKGNFPGRFSGRQFSNSRSEMNVSTLELGDSALYLCASSLDVGVRGYEQYFGPGTRLTVT.